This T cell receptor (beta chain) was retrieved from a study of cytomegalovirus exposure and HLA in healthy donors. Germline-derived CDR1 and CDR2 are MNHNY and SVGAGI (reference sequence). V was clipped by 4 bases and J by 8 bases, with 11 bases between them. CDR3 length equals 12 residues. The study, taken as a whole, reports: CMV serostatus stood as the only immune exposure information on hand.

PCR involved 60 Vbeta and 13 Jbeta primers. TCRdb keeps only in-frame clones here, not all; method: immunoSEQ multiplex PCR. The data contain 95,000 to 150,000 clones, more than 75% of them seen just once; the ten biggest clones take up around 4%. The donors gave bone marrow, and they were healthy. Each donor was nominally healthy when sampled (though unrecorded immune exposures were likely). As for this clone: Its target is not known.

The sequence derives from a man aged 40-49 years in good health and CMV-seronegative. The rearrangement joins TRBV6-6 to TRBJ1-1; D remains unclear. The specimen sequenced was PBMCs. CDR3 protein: CASSSAGREAFF. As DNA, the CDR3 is TGTGCCAGCAGTTCGGCAGGTAGAGAAGCTTTCTTT.